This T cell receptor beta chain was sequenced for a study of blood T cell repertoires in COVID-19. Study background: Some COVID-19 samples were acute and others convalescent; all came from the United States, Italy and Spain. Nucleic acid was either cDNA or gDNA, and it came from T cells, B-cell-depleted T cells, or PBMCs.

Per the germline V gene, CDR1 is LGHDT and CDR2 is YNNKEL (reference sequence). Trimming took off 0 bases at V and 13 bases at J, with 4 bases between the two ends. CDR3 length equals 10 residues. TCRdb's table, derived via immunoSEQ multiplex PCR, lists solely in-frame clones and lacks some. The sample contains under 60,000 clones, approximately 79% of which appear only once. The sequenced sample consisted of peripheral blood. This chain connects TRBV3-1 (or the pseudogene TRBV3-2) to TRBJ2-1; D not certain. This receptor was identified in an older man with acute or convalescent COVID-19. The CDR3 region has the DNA TGTGCCAGCAGCCAAGAGAGACAGTTCTTC. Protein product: CASSQERQFF.